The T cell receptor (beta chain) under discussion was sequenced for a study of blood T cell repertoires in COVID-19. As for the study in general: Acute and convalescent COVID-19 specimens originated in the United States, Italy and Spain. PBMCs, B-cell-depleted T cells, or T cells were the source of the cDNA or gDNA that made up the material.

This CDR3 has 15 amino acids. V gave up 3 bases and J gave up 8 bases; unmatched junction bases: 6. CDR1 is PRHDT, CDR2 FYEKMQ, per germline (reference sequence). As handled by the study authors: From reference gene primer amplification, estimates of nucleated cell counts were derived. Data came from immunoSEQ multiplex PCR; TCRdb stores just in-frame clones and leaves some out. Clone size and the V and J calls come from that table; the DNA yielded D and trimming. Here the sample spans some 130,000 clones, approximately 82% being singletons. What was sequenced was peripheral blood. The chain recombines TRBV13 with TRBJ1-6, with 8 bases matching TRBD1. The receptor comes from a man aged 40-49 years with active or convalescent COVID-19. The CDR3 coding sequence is TGTGCCAGCAGCTTCAGACAGGGGACCGATTCACCCCTCCACTTT. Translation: CASSFRQGTDSPLHF.